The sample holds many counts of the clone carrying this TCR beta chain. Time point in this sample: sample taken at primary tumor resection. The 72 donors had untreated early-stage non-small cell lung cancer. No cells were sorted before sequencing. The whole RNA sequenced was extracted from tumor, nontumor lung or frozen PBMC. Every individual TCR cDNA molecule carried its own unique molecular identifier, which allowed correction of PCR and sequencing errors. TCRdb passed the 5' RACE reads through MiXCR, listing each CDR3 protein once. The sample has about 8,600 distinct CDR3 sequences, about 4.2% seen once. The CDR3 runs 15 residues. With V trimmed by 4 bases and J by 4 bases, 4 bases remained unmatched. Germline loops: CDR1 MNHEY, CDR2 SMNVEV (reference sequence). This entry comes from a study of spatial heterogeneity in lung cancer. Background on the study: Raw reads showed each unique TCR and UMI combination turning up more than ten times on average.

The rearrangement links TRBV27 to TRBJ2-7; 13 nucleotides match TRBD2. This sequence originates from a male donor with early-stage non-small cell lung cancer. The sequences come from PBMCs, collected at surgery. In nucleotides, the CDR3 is TGTGCCAGCAGTTCCCGGACTAGCGGGGGATACGAGCAGTACTTC. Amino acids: CASSSRTSGGYEQYF.